The T cell receptor (beta chain) described here comes from a study of blood T cells in healthy people across ages (dated by TCRdb to the mid-2010s). A note on the overall study: In model experiments, template switching captured roughly one uniquely barcoded TCR beta cDNA molecule for every two T cells. To track age-related changes in TCR beta repertoire diversity, the study relied on deep sequencing normalized with unique cDNA molecular identifiers. Donors were grouped into four age groups: young (average roughly 17 years), middle-aged (39), aged (62) and long-lived (around 80). Donors of different ages were randomly distributed across sequencing lanes to avoid experimental bias. For two donors (one aged 18 to 30 and one aged 80 or older), the study analyzed two additional independent replicas of 1 million unique cDNA reads from the same blood draw.

Regarding this clonotype: It has no known antigen specificity. Possible read error: a much larger clone is one base away.

The approximately 39 donors, aged roughly 6 to 95 years, were systemically healthy Caucasian individuals from Russia. Each donor gave approximately 10 milliliters of peripheral blood, collected into EDTA-treated Vacutainer tubes. Ficoll-Paque density-gradient centrifugation was used to isolate PBMCs, with at least 6 million obtained per sample. Total RNA, at least 6 micrograms per sample, was extracted from PBMCs with Trizol reagent. For every donor, an aliquot of PBMCs went through flow cytometry to measure the percentages of naive CD45RAhigh/CD27high T cells. Library preparation was by 5' RACE. Sequencing instrument: Illumina HiSeq 2500. A second PCR of roughly 6 to 11 cycles was run with a J-beta primer mix and a sample-barcoded 5' primer. Each TCR beta cDNA molecule received a unique molecular identifier from a template-switch 5' adaptor carrying 12 random nucleotides. Each sample yielded at least 2.5 million CDR3-containing paired-end reads. First-strand cDNA was synthesized from all RNA with the Mint cDNA synthesis kit, primed by a TRBC-specific oligonucleotide. After uracil-DNA glycosylase treatment, a first 18-cycle PCR used universal primers M1SS and BC2_uni_R on all cDNA. In the source study's methods: Each sample was normalized by randomly selecting 1 million high-quality reads, each carrying a distinct molecular identifier. Reads with shared molecular identifiers were discarded instead of being binned into consensus sequences. MiTCR, with a Q25 quality threshold and the strictest error-elimination algorithm, was used for CDR3 identification, clonotype clustering and error correction. A nonparametric unseen species model with Euler transformation was used to estimate a lower bound on total TCR beta diversity. TCRdb reprocessing: public reads trimmed at Q25 with fastp, clones called with MiXCR, in-frame beta chains kept. Rows with one shared CDR3 protein collapse into an entry with the most common genes and DNA. TCRdb, rather than the study authors, made the V and J calls. Counted in this sample were some 860,000 distinct CDR3 sequences; 45% to 70% of them appeared once. The top ten hold 20% to 30% of the sample.

The germline V gene (reference sequence) sets CDR1 to SEHNR and CDR2 to FQNEAQ. The germline ends are 17 bases apart after V is trimmed by 4 bases and J by 11 bases. CDR3 length: 13 amino acids, cysteine to phenylalanine. Only CDR3 DNA remains: 39 bases, in frame from the first base. Paper-wide results and their limitations: Conclusive comparison of naive and antigen-experienced compartments was prevented by the profiling of bulk unsorted PBMCs. As age increased, observed TCR beta diversity per million T cells dropped in a roughly linear way, and a significant reduction was already evident by age 40. There was a strong correlation between observed TCR beta diversity and the percentage of naive T cells measured by flow cytometry. Donor CMV infection status was unknown, potentially confounding age-related changes in expanded clonotypes. The long-lived group showed more naive CD4+ T cells, fewer expanded clones and increased TCR diversity than the aged group, suggesting age selection. Estimates of total diversity based on one million sequenced T cells were considered lower bounds and underestimates.

The TCR comes from a middle-aged man in good health. Sequenced: blood. The chain links TRBV7-9 with TRBJ2-5; tentative D gene TRBD2, with 6 bases matching. The DNA reads as follows: TGTGCCAGCAGCTCTACCCTAGGACGGGAGCAGTACTTC. Its coded protein is CASSSTLGREQYF.